The present TCR beta chain was sequenced within a study of cytomegalovirus exposure and HLA in healthy donors. Background on the study: In an earlier analysis, almost 120 million unique TCR beta sequences were found from 150 million to 200 million T cells.

General study results and limits: As confirmed in vitro, a few CMV-associated chains were specific for CMV antigens.

Details on this clone: Antigen specificity is unknown.

PCR amplification relied on 60 Vbeta primers (plus 13 Jbeta primers). Under the authors' procedure: The count from a later analysis was roughly 80 million unique TCR beta chains, roughly 11 million of them shared. Generated by immunoSEQ multiplex PCR, the TCRdb table keeps only in-frame clones and is missing some. That table gives V, J and clone size, and the DNA gave D and trimming. The sample contains more than 90,000 clones, about four fifths of which appear only once. This clonotype originated in a man aged 25-40 years in good health and CMV-seropositive. The sequencing sample was made of PBMCs.

CDR3 sequence reads: CASSESRATATNEKLFF. Written as DNA, the CDR3 is TGTGCCAGCAGTGAATCTCGAGCTACGGCAACTAATGAAAAACTGTTTTTT. The chain combines TRBV25-1 with TRBJ1-4; D gene unclear. Trimming took 1 base from V and 0 from J, leaving 12 bases between them. The CDR3 loop spans 17 amino acids. Per the germline V gene, CDR1 is MGHDK and CDR2 is SYGVNS.